The 2 T cell receptor beta chains below come from one sample, sequenced in a study of blood T cell repertoires in COVID-19. Produced via immunoSEQ multiplex PCR; TCRdb's table is partial and in-frame only. The sample records about 150,000 clones, roughly 80% being singletons. Sequenced sample: peripheral blood. All receptors derive from a man aged 60 to 69 with acute or convalescent COVID-19.

The chain recombines TRBV20-1 with TRBJ1-2; no firm D call. Trimming stripped 6 bases from V and 8 bases from J, with 13 bases between. CDR3 size: 11 residues. Germline V gene lookup returns CDR1 DFQATT and CDR2 SNEGSKA (reference sequence). The CDR3 sequence: CSATDGDGYTF. The CDR3 DNA reads TGCAGTGCAACCGACGGAGACGGCTACACCTTC.

V gene TRBV18 combines with J gene TRBJ1-3; D is uncertain. The CDR3 has 15 amino acids. Germline CDR1 is KGHSH and CDR2 is LQKENI. The V gene lost 3 bases and the J gene lost 0 bases, with 9 bases spanning the gap. CDR3 region: CASSPGSSSGNTIYF. The DNA for the CDR3 is TGTGCCAGCTCACCGGGCAGTAGCTCTGGAAACACCATATATTTT.